A single T cell receptor (beta chain) is shown here with its context. Its antigen is not known. These data are taken from a study of graft-versus-host responses after intestinal transplantation. Whole-study context: Transplant types were multivisceral, liver-intestinal, or isolated intestinal.

Whole-study findings and limits: GvH clones detected in recipient marrow included some appearing first in ileum or blood. Early post-transplant HvG declines showed an association with peak circulating GvH clone levels.

The table came from immunoSEQ multiplex PCR; TCRdb's copy has only in-frame clones and leaves some out. Of around 88,000 clones in the sample, roughly four fifths were seen once. This clonotype was sampled from a human donor who received an intestinal transplant. The source was unstimulated CD8+ T cells sorted from spleen or lymph node cells, collected before intestinal transplant.

This CDR3 is CASSFRLFTDTQYF. CDR3 nucleotides: TGTGCCAGCAGCTTTCGGCTTTTCACAGATACGCAGTATTTT. The genes are TRBV7-9 and TRBJ2-3; no clear D gene. Germline V gene sequence: CDR1 SEHNR, CDR2 FQNEAQ (reference sequence). This CDR3 has 14 amino acids. The V and J ends lost 3 bases and 2 bases respectively, with 9 bases between them.